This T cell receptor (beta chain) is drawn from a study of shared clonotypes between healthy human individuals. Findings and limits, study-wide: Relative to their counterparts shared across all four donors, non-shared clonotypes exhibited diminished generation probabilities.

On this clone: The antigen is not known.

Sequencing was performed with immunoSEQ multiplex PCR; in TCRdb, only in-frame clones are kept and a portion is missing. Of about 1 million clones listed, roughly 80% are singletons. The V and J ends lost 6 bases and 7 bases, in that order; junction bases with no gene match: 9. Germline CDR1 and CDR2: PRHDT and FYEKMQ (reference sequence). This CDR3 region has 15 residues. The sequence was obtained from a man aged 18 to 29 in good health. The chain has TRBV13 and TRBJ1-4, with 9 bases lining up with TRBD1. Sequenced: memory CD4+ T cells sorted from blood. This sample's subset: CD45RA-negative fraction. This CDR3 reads CASRRTGGAFEKLFF. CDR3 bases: TGTGCCAGCAGACGAACAGGGGGCGCGTTTGAAAAACTGTTTTTT.